Below are 8 T cell receptor beta chains sequenced from a single sample in a study of response to subunit inactivated influenza vaccine. MiXCR, run by TCRdb on the RT-PCR reads, gives a single entry per CDR3 protein. Among approximately 170,000 distinct CDR3 sequences listed, roughly 14% were seen once. The material was CD8+ T cells sorted from PBMCs, obtained about 5 days after vaccination. The receptors derive from a man between 50 and 59 years old who received an inactivated influenza vaccine.

This clonotype was counted a few times. The chain is built from TRBV12-3 or TRBV12-4 and TRBJ2-1; no firm D call. There are 13 residues in the CDR3. Trimming removed 2 bases at V and 8 bases at J, with 10 bases between. The DNA for the CDR3 is TGTGCCAGCAGTTTATTCTCCGCCGATGAGCAGTTCTTC. Protein product: CASSLFSADEQFF.

This clonotype was observed a few times. This chain connects TRBV12-3 or TRBV12-4 to TRBJ1-1; D remains ambiguous. CDR3 length: 17 amino acids. The V gene lost 2 bases and the J gene lost 3 bases, with 19 bases spanning the gap. CDR3 sequence: CASSLTEKVWGYTEAFF. The DNA of the CDR3 is TGTGCCAGCAGTTTAACAGAGAAGGTATGGGGTTACACTGAAGCTTTCTTT.

This clonotype was counted between two and nine times. The gene calls are TRBV29-1 and TRBJ2-5, with 9 bases matching TRBD1. The V and J ends lost 3 bases and 3 bases, in that order; junction bases with no gene match: 8. This CDR3 comprises 15 residues. Germline V gene data show CDR1 as SQVTM and CDR2 as ANQGSEA. The CDR3 sequence is CSVDLSTGGEETQYF. Written as DNA, the CDR3 is TGCAGCGTTGATCTTTCGACAGGGGGGGAAGAGACCCAGTACTTC.

The chain is built from TRBV7-8 and TRBJ2-1; D may be TRBD2 (6 bases). Germline V gene data show CDR1 as SGHVS and CDR2 as FQNEAQ. Trimming pared 11 bases from V and 4 bases from J, leaving 18 bases between. The CDR3 loop spans 14 amino acids. In nucleotides, the CDR3 is TGTGCCGGCGGGAAGCACGATCCTTACAATGAGCAGTTCTTC. Its translation is CAGGKHDPYNEQFF.

V gene TRBV20-1 combines with J gene TRBJ2-3, with 10 bases fitting TRBD2. The CDR3 is made up of 18 amino acids. Germline V gives CDR1 DFQATT, CDR2 SNEGSKA (reference sequence). Trimming removed 5 bases from V and 3 bases from J; junction bases left unmatched: 17. In DNA form, the CDR3 reads TGCAGTGCTGCGGGCCTAGCGGGAGTAGTATGGAAGACAGATACGCAGTATTTT. Its translation is CSAAGLAGVVWKTDTQYF.

This clonotype has more than one count but fewer than ten. This chain uses TRBV7-9 with TRBJ2-3, with D possibly being TRBD2 (7 bases). Germline values: CDR1 SEHNR, CDR2 FQNEAQ (reference sequence). There are 14 residues in the CDR3. Trimming removed 8 bases at V and 4 bases at J, with 16 bases between. CDR3 amino acids: CASEWGGASDTQYF. The CDR3 nucleotides read TGTGCCAGCGAGTGGGGGGGGGCCTCAGATACGCAGTATTTT.

This clonotype was seen a single time. V gene TRBV12-3 or TRBV12-4 combines with J gene TRBJ1-1, with TRBD1 matching over 9 bases. The CDR3 contains 12 residues. The trim removed 8 bases at V and 6 bases at J, leaving 4 bases unmatched. The chain's CDR3 is CASADRGSEAFF. For the CDR3, the DNA is TGTGCCAGCGCGGACAGGGGCTCTGAAGCTTTCTTT.

The chain couples TRBV7-3 to TRBJ2-1, with 7 bases that match TRBD2. V shed 1 base, J shed 2 bases, and the junction held 5 bases outside the gene matches. The CDR3 consists of 16 residues. CDR1 and CDR2 (germline): SGHTA, FQGTGA. The CDR3 protein is CASSLRSGTTYNEQFF. Here the CDR3 DNA reads TGTGCCAGCAGCTTAAGGAGCGGGACCACCTACAATGAGCAGTTCTTC.